This entry lists 2 T cell receptor beta chains sequenced from one sample in a study of CD8 T cells in ankylosing spondylitis. TCRdb redid the calling of the 5' RACE reads with MiXCR, one entry per CDR3 protein. Of around 250,000 distinct CDR3 sequences in the sample, about 11% were seen once. What was sequenced was blood, either unsorted or a sorted T cell fraction (not recorded which). The receptors derive from a male donor with ankylosing spondylitis or in good health (not recorded which).

This clonotype was observed at least ten times. The gene calls are TRBV20-1 and TRBJ1-2; TRBD1 aligns across 7 bases. Germline V lookup: CDR1 DFQATT, CDR2 SNEGSKA (reference sequence). The CDR3 contains 15 residues. With V trimmed by 0 bases and J by 4 bases, 8 bases remained unmatched. CDR3 DNA sequence: TGCAGTGCTAGAGATCGGAGGGGGCAGAGCTATGGCTACACCTTC. This codes for CSARDRRGQSYGYTF.

This chain joins TRBV29-1 and TRBJ2-1, with 7 bases matching TRBD2. This CDR3 region has 11 residues. Looked up from germline, CDR1 is SQVTM and CDR2 is ANQGSEA. CDR3 loop: CERRERYEQFF. CDR3 nucleotides: TGCGAAAGGCGGGAGAGGTATGAGCAGTTCTTC.